A selection of T cell receptor beta chains follows, all from one sample in a study of cytomegalovirus exposure and HLA in healthy donors. The method was immunoSEQ multiplex PCR; TCRdb's version includes in-frame clones alone and lacks a portion of them. The table shows about 96,000 clones, with 65% to 75% occurring only once. Sequencing used PBMCs. The receptor set was obtained from a female donor in good health and CMV-seropositive. CDR3s include the opening cysteine and the closing phenylalanine or tryptophan. A D gene is named only where the DNA matches it firmly. Clone size appears in some rows only: once, few, many, or a class for an expanded clone.

d_gene,abundance,v_gene,j_gene,CDR3aa,CDR3nt
.,.,TRBV29-1,TRBJ2-7,CSVASSYEQYF,TGCAGCGTTGCCTCCTCCTACGAGCAGTACTTC
TRBD1,.,TRBV30,TRBJ2-7,CAWKGTGTYEQYF,TGTGCCTGGAAAGGGACAGGGACCTACGAGCAGTACTTC
.,.,TRBV6-4,TRBJ2-2,CASSDSVEGTGELFF,TGTGCCAGCAGTGACTCGGTCGAGGGAACCGGGGAGCTGTTTTTT
TRBD1,.,TRBV28,TRBJ1-2,CASSAPGGVNYGYTF,TGTGCCAGCAGTGCCCCAGGGGGCGTTAACTATGGCTACACCTTC
TRBD1,.,TRBV5-1,TRBJ2-2,CASSPTDRGGTGELFF,TGCGCCAGCAGCCCAACGGACAGGGGAGGAACCGGGGAGCTGTTTTTT
.,.,TRBV28,TRBJ2-5,CASSFAGETQYF,TGTGCCAGCAGTTTTGCGGGAGAGACCCAGTACTTC
TRBD1,few,TRBV5-1,TRBJ2-1,CASSLKGVGTGGNEQFF,TGCGCCAGCAGCCTGAAAGGGGTAGGGACAGGGGGCAATGAGCAGTTCTTC
TRBD1,.,TRBV29-1,TRBJ2-7,CSVGTAPYEQYF,TGCAGCGTGGGGACAGCACCCTACGAGCAGTACTTC
.,.,TRBV30,TRBJ1-2,CAWSDRDGYTF,TGTGCCTGGAGTGACAGGGATGGCTACACCTTC
TRBD1,.,TRBV28,TRBJ2-7,CASSLGQGMGREQYF,TGTGCCAGCAGTTTAGGACAGGGGATGGGGCGCGAGCAGTACTTC
.,.,TRBV5-1,TRBJ2-7,CASSLTQGNYEQYF,TGCGCCAGCAGCTTGACACAGGGAAACTACGAGCAGTACTTC
TRBD1,.,TRBV13,TRBJ1-2,CASSSPRATGRQNYGYTF,TGTGCCAGCAGCTCGCCCCGTGCGACAGGGCGCCAAAACTATGGCTACACCTTC
.,once,TRBV7-2,TRBJ2-6,CASMAEIGANVLTF,TGTGCCAGCATGGCAGAAATTGGGGCCAACGTCCTGACTTTC
.,.,TRBV9,TRBJ2-3,CASSGRSSTDTQYF,TGTGCCAGCAGCGGGAGGTCTAGCACAGATACGCAGTATTTT
.,.,TRBV30,TRBJ2-7,CAWSGGTIWYF,TGTGCCTGGAGTGGGGGGACAATTTGGTACTTC
TRBD1,.,TRBV5-1,TRBJ1-1,CASSTGQGRAEAFF,TGCGCCAGCAGCACGGGACAGGGAAGAGCCGAAGCTTTCTTT
.,few,TRBV29-1,TRBJ2-7,CSVRASAYEQYF,TGCAGCGTGCGGGCCTCCGCCTACGAGCAGTACTTC
.,.,TRBV7-9,TRBJ2-5,CASSWDNGQETQYF,TGTGCCAGCAGCTGGGACAACGGACAAGAGACCCAGTACTTC
TRBD1,.,TRBV2,TRBJ2-7,CARGQGERSEQYF,TGTGCCCGAGGACAGGGCGAACGTAGTGAGCAGTACTTC
.,.,TRBV6-5,TRBJ2-7,CASSLSGPTYEQYF,TGTGCCAGCAGTTTATCAGGGCCTACCTACGAGCAGTACTTC
.,few,TRBV28,TRBJ1-5,CASSGLGAGQPQHF,TGTGCCAGCTCCGGGCTTGGGGCAGGCCAGCCCCAGCATTTT
TRBD2,.,TRBV9,TRBJ2-1,CASSARGLAGGSEFF,TGTGCCAGCAGCGCGAGAGGACTAGCGGGGGGGTCGGAGTTCTTC
TRBD1,.,TRBV9,TRBJ2-6,CASSATGGWLGGANVLTF,TGTGCCAGCAGCGCCACAGGGGGCTGGCTTGGAGGGGCCAACGTCCTGACTTTC
.,once,TRBV10-2,TRBJ1-1,CASSRGSINTEAFF,TGCGCCAGCAGTCGGGGGTCGATTAACACTGAAGCTTTCTTT
.,.,TRBV4-2,TRBJ2-6,CASSHQDSSGANVLTF,TGTGCCAGCAGCCACCAGGACAGCTCTGGGGCCAACGTCCTGACTTTC
.,.,TRBV7-3,TRBJ2-1,CASSTSGSYNEQFF,TGTGCCAGCAGTACGAGCGGGTCCTACAATGAGCAGTTCTTC
.,few,TRBV6-1,TRBJ1-1,CASSVNRLNTEAFF,TGTGCCAGCAGTGTGAACAGGCTGAACACTGAAGCTTTCTTT
.,.,TRBV30,TRBJ2-7,CAWSWTPSYEQYF,TGTGCCTGGAGTTGGACACCCTCCTACGAGCAGTACTTC
.,.,TRBV7-2,TRBJ1-1,CASSLILLAEAFF,TGTGCCAGCAGCTTAATCTTGTTAGCTGAAGCTTTCTTT